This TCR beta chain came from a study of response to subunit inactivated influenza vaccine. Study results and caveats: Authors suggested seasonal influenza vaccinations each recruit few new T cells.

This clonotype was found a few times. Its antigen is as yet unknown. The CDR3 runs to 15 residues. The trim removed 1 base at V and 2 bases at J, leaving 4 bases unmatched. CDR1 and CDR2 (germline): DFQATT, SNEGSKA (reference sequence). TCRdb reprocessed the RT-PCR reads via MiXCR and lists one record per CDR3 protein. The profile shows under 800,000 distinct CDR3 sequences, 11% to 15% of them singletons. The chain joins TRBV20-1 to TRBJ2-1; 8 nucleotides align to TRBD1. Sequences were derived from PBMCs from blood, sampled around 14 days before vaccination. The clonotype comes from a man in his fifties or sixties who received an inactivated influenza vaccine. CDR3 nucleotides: TGCAGTGCTAGAGGAAACAGGGGGGCCTACAATGAGCAGTTCTTC. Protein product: CSARGNRGAYNEQFF.